This T cell receptor (beta chain) was obtained from a study of beta chain features in type 1 diabetes. There was one heparinised blood draw per donor, averaging roughly 120 mL. The germline V gene encodes CDR1 LNHDA and CDR2 SQIVND (reference sequence). Between the trimmed V and J ends, which lost 2 bases and 6 bases, there was a span of 19 bases. The CDR3 length is 16 residues. The investigators reverse transcribed all of the isolated RNA, so they sequenced expressed TCRB transcripts. There were approximately 3.5 million reads on average in the naive, central memory and regulatory T cell samples. TCRdb's table, derived via immunoSEQ multiplex PCR, lists solely in-frame clones and lacks some. Found here are more than 50,000 clones, roughly three fifths of them singletons; the top ten hold roughly 2.4%.

The gene calls are TRBV19 and TRBJ1-2; D is undetermined. The clonotype was recovered from a woman under 30 in good health. The specimen sequenced was Tregs from blood. The CDR3 sequence: CASSIRGRQRRDGYTF. The CDR3 region has the DNA TGTGCCAGTAGTATACGCGGGAGGCAAAGAAGAGATGGCTACACCTTC.